This entry lists 23 T cell receptor beta chains sequenced from one sample in a study of T cells after yellow fever vaccination. Each CDR3 protein gets one entry after TCRdb re-called the 5' RACE reads with MiXCR. The data show hundreds of thousands of distinct CDR3 sequences, roughly an eighth seen once. The sequenced sample was PBMCs, obtained on the day of the yellow fever booster vaccination. The source of these receptors is a young man who received the YFV17D yellow fever vaccine.

The V call is TRBV7-8, the J call TRBJ2-5, with D perhaps given as TRBD1 or TRBD2 (6 bases each). Germline CDR1 and CDR2: SGHVS and FQNEAQ. This CDR3 region has 13 residues. V lost 7 bases to trimming and J lost 6 bases, with 15 bases between them. The CDR3 sequence is CASTGVGGQTQYF. CDR3 DNA: TGTGCCAGCACCGGGGTAGGGGGGCAGACCCAGTACTTC.

This clonotype was detected ten times or more. This sequence joins TRBV11-2 and TRBJ2-3; D gene unclear. The CDR3 contains 13 residues. Between the trimmed V and J ends, which lost 10 bases and 1 base, there was a span of 12 bases. In germline, CDR1 is SGHAT, CDR2 FQNNGV. The CDR3 DNA reads as TGTGCCACGACTCGAACGGGCACAGATACGCAGTATTTT. It codes for CATTRTGTDTQYF.

V usage is TRBV11-2 and J usage is TRBJ2-1; 9 nucleotides match TRBD2. Germline CDR1 SGHAT, CDR2 FQNNGV. The CDR3 is 18 residues long. V shed 2 bases, J shed 7 bases, and the junction held 15 bases outside the gene matches. The CDR3 coding sequence is TGTGCCAGCAGCTTAAAGACAGCGCTTAGCGGGAGAAGGAATGAGCAGTTCTTC. Encoded protein: CASSLKTALSGRRNEQFF.

This clonotype was detected only a few times. The V and J genes are TRBV9 and TRBJ2-1, with 8 bases aligning to TRBD2. V dropped 0 bases and J dropped 3; count of bases not matched to a gene: 8. The germline V gene has CDR1 SGDLS and CDR2 YYNGEE. This CDR3 comprises 17 residues. CDR3 coding DNA: TGTGCCAGCAGCGTAGGAGGCGGGGGGTCCCTCTACAATGAGCAGTTCTTC. The encoded protein is CASSVGGGGSLYNEQFF.

This chain uses TRBV30 with TRBJ2-3; D ambiguous. Trimming stripped 0 bases from V and 11 bases from J, with 15 bases between. The CDR3 has 13 amino acids. The germline V gene encodes CDR1 GTSNPN and CDR2 SVGIG (reference sequence). The CDR3 protein is CAWSVNSQLEQYF. For the CDR3, the DNA is TGTGCCTGGAGTGTCAACTCCCAATTGGAGCAGTATTTT.

The table lists this clonotype with a few counts. Here the CDR3 reads CATRPEGMGEQFF. The CDR3 region has the DNA TGTGCCACCCGGCCGGAAGGGATGGGTGAGCAGTTCTTC. V and J are TRBV2 and TRBJ2-1, with D unclear. Per germline, CDR1 SNHLY and CDR2 FYNNEI. Trimming took 10 bases from V and 9 from J, leaving 19 bases between them. CDR3 length: 13 residues.

In its sample, this clonotype was seen a few times. The rearrangement uses TRBV20-1 and TRBJ1-1; tentatively, D is TRBD1 (5 bases). The CDR3 runs 12 residues. Per germline, CDR1 DFQATT and CDR2 SNEGSKA (reference sequence). Between the trimmed V and J ends, which lost 5 bases and 5 bases, there was a span of 12 bases. The CDR3: CSAGDRGTEAFF. DNA for the CDR3: TGCAGTGCTGGCGACCGGGGGACTGAAGCTTTCTTT.

The chain recombines TRBV7-2 with TRBJ2-7, with 7 bases fitting TRBD2. This CDR3 is 14 amino acids long. V lost 3 bases, J lost 6 bases, and 8 bases stayed unmatched. Germline assignment: CDR1 SGHTA and CDR2 FQGNSA. CDR3: CASSFSAGEIEQYF. The CDR3 DNA follows: TGTGCCAGCAGCTTCTCCGCGGGGGAGATCGAGCAGTACTTC.

This rearrangement joins TRBV7-6 to TRBJ2-7, with TRBD1 matching over 8 bases. Germline CDR1 is SGHVS and CDR2 is FNYEAQ. V shed 8 bases and J 4 bases; nucleotides not matched to a gene: 13. CDR3 length: 15 residues. The CDR3 protein is CASGGQQGAGYEQYF. The CDR3 bases are TGTGCCAGCGGAGGGCAGCAGGGGGCGGGTTACGAGCAGTACTTC.

The table lists this clonotype with a few counts. This chain joins TRBV30 and TRBJ2-7; D is perhaps TRBD2 (5 bases). The germline V gene has CDR1 GTSNPN and CDR2 SVGIG (reference sequence). The CDR3 covers 14 residues. Trimming removed 0 bases at V and 2 bases at J, with 11 bases between. CDR3 loop: CAWSVASRTYEQYF. The CDR3 bases are TGTGCCTGGAGTGTGGCTAGCCGAACCTACGAGCAGTACTTC.

The chain combines TRBV7-2 with TRBJ1-5; 7 nucleotides line up with TRBD1. J lost 6 bases, V lost 5 bases, and 4 bases had no gene match. CDR1 and CDR2 from the germline V gene are SGHTA and FQGNSA. This CDR3 contains 13 residues. Here the CDR3 DNA reads TGTGCCAGCAGCGGGACAGCGAGTCAGCCCCAGCATTTT. It yields the protein CASSGTASQPQHF. The variable domain in full, completed from reference TRBV7-2 and TRBJ1-5, reads GAGVSQSPSNKVTEKGKDVELRCDPISGHTALYWYRQSLGQGLEFLIYFQGNSAPDKSGLPSDRFSAERTGGSVSTLTIQRTQQEDSAVYLCASSGTASQPQHFGDGTRLSIL.

This clonotype occurred a few times. The chain joins TRBV18 to TRBJ2-2; D ambiguous. The CDR3 runs 16 residues. The germline V and J ends were trimmed by 3 bases and 7 bases, with 18 bases remaining between them. Germline lookup yields CDR1 KGHSH and CDR2 LQKENI. CDR3 in amino acids: CASSPNQGRRGGELFF. The CDR3 nucleotides are TGTGCCAGCTCACCTAACCAAGGCCGTCGTGGCGGGGAGCTGTTTTTT.

The chain employs TRBV24-1 and TRBJ2-2; D is perhaps TRBD2 (6 bases). Germline CDR1 reads KGHDR; CDR2 reads SFDVKD. V lost 3 bases, J lost 5 bases, and 6 bases lay in between. The CDR3 loop spans 13 amino acids. In nucleotides, the CDR3 is TGTGCCACCAGTGATGGGGGGACCGGGGAGCTGTTTTTT. This codes for CATSDGGTGELFF.

V gene TRBV10-2 combines with J gene TRBJ2-1; D call uncertain. V shed 7 bases and J shed 2 bases, with 12 bases lying between them. The CDR3 is 14 amino acids. Germline CDR1 is WSHSY and CDR2 is SAAADI. This chain's CDR3 is CASKAARAYNEQFF. The CDR3 DNA follows: TGCGCCAGCAAGGCAGCAAGGGCCTACAATGAGCAGTTCTTC.

This clonotype occurred a few times. CDR3 in DNA: TGTGCCACACAACCCGATGGCGGGAGTATTTCCGAGCAGTACTTC. Its translation is CATQPDGGSISEQYF. The chain is built from TRBV19 and TRBJ2-7; 7 positions match TRBD2. This CDR3 contains 15 residues. Trimming took 10 bases from V and 6 from J; bases not matched to a gene: 18. Germline V CDR1 and CDR2: LNHDA, SQIVND (reference sequence).

The chain employs TRBV4-2 and TRBJ2-3; 7 nucleotides agree with TRBD1. The germline V gene encodes CDR1 LGHNA and CDR2 YNFKEQ. This CDR3 contains 15 residues. The V segment lost 2 bases and the J segment 5 bases; nucleotides outside the gene matches: 7. The CDR3 region has the DNA TGTGCCAGCAGCCAATCCGGGACAGTAGGAGATACGCAGTATTTT. This sequence encodes CASSQSGTVGDTQYF.

The table lists this clonotype with a few counts. The chain combines TRBV5-1 with TRBJ2-1; no definite D call. Germline V lookup: CDR1 SGHRS, CDR2 YFSETQ. CDR3 size: 16 residues. V was cut by 0 bases and J by 3 bases, with 13 bases left in between. Here the CDR3 DNA reads TGCGCCAGCAGCTTGGGTGGGCTACCTAGCTACAATGAGCAGTTCTTC. Protein product: CASSLGGLPSYNEQFF.

This clonotype was seen only a few times. J is TRBJ1-1 and V is TRBV7-9, with D maybe TRBD1 (5 bases). Between the trimmed V and J ends, which lost 6 bases and 5 bases, there was a span of 10 bases. The CDR3 is 12 residues long. Germline CDR1 reads SEHNR; CDR2 reads FQNEAQ (reference sequence). CDR3 sequence reads: CASRKKGTEAFF. CDR3 coding DNA: TGTGCCAGCAGGAAGAAGGGGACTGAAGCTTTCTTT.

This clonotype was recorded a few times. The chain uses TRBV7-2 and TRBJ2-1; TRBD2 is a possible D gene (6 bases). V was trimmed by 4 bases and J by 0 bases, leaving 13 bases between them. Germline V gene sequence: CDR1 SGHTA, CDR2 FQGNSA. The length of the CDR3 is 16 residues. CDR3 amino acids: CASSYPRGVSYNEQFF. CDR3 in DNA: TGTGCCAGCAGCTACCCCCGCGGGGTCTCCTACAATGAGCAGTTCTTC. The full variable domain, completed using reference TRBV7-2 and TRBJ2-1, is GAGVSQSPSNKVTEKGKDVELRCDPISGHTALYWYRQSLGQGLEFLIYFQGNSAPDKSGLPSDRFSAERTGGSVSTLTIQRTQQEDSAVYLCASSYPRGVSYNEQFFGPGTRLTVL.

The DNA of the CDR3 is TGCGCCAGCAGCCTTACGGGGGCGGGAGATGAGCAGTTCTTC. Translated, it gives CASSLTGAGDEQFF. The chain combines TRBV4-1 with TRBJ2-1; TRBD2 is a possible D gene (7 bases). CDR1 and CDR2 from the germline V gene are MGHRA and YSYEKL. The V end was cut by 4 bases, the J end by 8 bases, with 15 bases between. The CDR3 is 14 residues long.

This sequence joins TRBV7-2 and TRBJ2-5, with a tentative D call TRBD1 (6 bases). Trimming stripped 5 bases from V and 4 bases from J, with 11 bases between. This CDR3 comprises 13 residues. Germline loops: CDR1 SGHTA, CDR2 FQGNSA. This CDR3 reads CASSTGPGETQYF. CDR3 sequence (DNA): TGTGCCAGCAGCACAGGGCCAGGAGAGACCCAGTACTTC.

The chain combines TRBV6-2 or TRBV6-3 with TRBJ2-7; TRBD1 aligns across 10 bases. V was pared by 5 bases and J by 2 bases, with 9 bases of the junction left unmatched. The CDR3 extends over 16 amino acids. Germline lookup yields CDR1 MNHEY and CDR2 SVGEGT. Here the CDR3 DNA reads TGTGCCAGCAGTGGGAAGGCCGGGACAGGGGCCTACGAGCAGTACTTC. Amino acids: CASSGKAGTGAYEQYF.

The chain uses TRBV4-3 and TRBJ1-4, with D maybe TRBD1 (6 bases). The CDR3 is made up of 15 amino acids. Germline CDR1 LGHNA, CDR2 YSLEER. V was clipped by 0 bases and J by 5 bases, with 10 bases between them. CDR3 nucleotide sequence: TGCGCCAGCAGCCAAGAGAGGGGGTCAAATGAAAAACTGTTTTTT. It yields the protein CASSQERGSNEKLFF.